This T cell receptor (beta chain) was sequenced in a study of T-cell reconstitution after alpha-beta-depleted transplantation in children. Unique molecular identifiers were incorporated during preparation of the TCRbeta library. TCRdb reprocessed the PCR reads via MiXCR and lists one record per CDR3 protein. Among some 200,000 distinct CDR3 sequences listed, about 11% were seen once. At least ten counts were recorded for this clonotype. The starting material was PBMCs, obtained before TCRalphabeta/CD19-depleted stem cell transplant. The receptor was isolated from a child less than two years old with acute myeloid leukemia, due to receive a stem cell transplant.

The chain's CDR3 is CASTQTDRVASPLHF. The CDR3 DNA is TGTGCCAGCACCCAAACGGACAGGGTGGCTTCACCCCTCCACTTT. This rearrangement joins TRBV7-9 to TRBJ1-6; 8 bases fit TRBD1. This CDR3 region has 15 residues. The V segment lost 7 bases and the J segment 9 bases; nucleotides outside the gene matches: 11. The germline CDR1 and CDR2 sequences are SEHNR and FQNEAQ (reference sequence).